These 14 T cell receptor beta chains originate from one sample sequenced in a study of blood T cell repertoires in COVID-19. Some clones are missing from TCRdb's copy, which holds only in-frame ones; the method was immunoSEQ multiplex PCR. The profile shows about 250,000 clones, about 80% of them singletons. Input material: peripheral blood. These receptors all stem from a woman of 80 years or more with acute or convalescent COVID-19.

This clone was detected only once. The chain is built from TRBV6-5 and TRBJ2-2, with TRBD1 matching over 7 bases. V lost 10 bases to trimming and J lost 4 bases; unmatched junction nucleotides: 3. Germline V gene data show CDR1 as MNHEY and CDR2 as SVGAGI. CDR3 size: 12 residues. This CDR3 reads CAIRQGTGELFF. The CDR3 DNA sequence: TGTGCCATTAGACAGGGCACCGGGGAGCTGTTTTTT.

The rearrangement uses TRBV5-4 and TRBJ2-5; TRBD2 might be the D (7 bases). Germline V gene data show CDR1 as SGHNT and CDR2 as YYREEE (reference sequence). Trimming cost V 4 bases and J 4 bases, with 14 bases left between them. The CDR3 sequence is 14 residues long. CDR3 sequence: CASSPRGGIETQYF. In DNA form, the CDR3 reads TGTGCCAGCAGCCCGAGGGGGGGGATAGAGACCCAGTACTTC.

The chain is built from TRBV15 and TRBJ2-3; D perhaps matches TRBD2 (6 bases). The V gene's germline CDR1 is LNHNV and CDR2 YYDKDF (reference sequence). The CDR3 covers 16 residues. Trimming stripped 3 bases from V and 2 bases from J, with 15 bases between. CDR3 DNA sequence: TGTGCCACCAGCAGGGCGGGACTTGGGCTCACAGATACGCAGTATTTT. Its protein product is CATSRAGLGLTDTQYF.

The chain recombines TRBV9 with TRBJ1-6; 9 bases are a match to TRBD1. Trimming removed 3 bases from V and 0 bases from J; junction bases left unmatched: 10. Germline CDR1 and CDR2: SGDLS and YYNGEE. The CDR3 runs 19 residues. CDR3 nucleotides: TGTGCCAGCAGCGCTGAGGCCGGGACAGGGAGCTCCTATAATTCACCCCTCCACTTT. Translating it yields CASSAEAGTGSSYNSPLHF.

The gene calls are TRBV5-6 and TRBJ1-2; tentative D call: TRBD1 (5 bases). Germline values: CDR1 SGHDT, CDR2 YYEEEE. This CDR3 spans 16 amino acids. Trimming shortened V by 7 bases and J by 8 bases, and 27 bases separated the two germline ends. CDR3 in DNA: TGTGCCAGCCGGGCAGGGAGGAGAGCACTCAATAGGGGCTACACCTTC. Translation: CASRAGRRALNRGYTF.

This clone was counted only a few times. The genes are TRBV6-5 and TRBJ1-2; D remains ambiguous. The ends were cut back, 2 bases at V and 0 bases at J, with 7 bases in the middle. The CDR3 spans 14 residues. CDR1 MNHEY and CDR2 SVGAGI come from the germline V gene. The CDR3 DNA follows: TGTGCCAGCAGTTACCTCTCCGCTAACTATGGCTACACCTTC. It specifies CASSYLSANYGYTF.

The chain links TRBV6-5 to TRBJ2-7; tentatively, D is TRBD2 (5 bases). Trimming pared 6 bases from V and 4 bases from J, leaving 10 bases between. The CDR3 is 12 residues long. Per the germline V gene, CDR1 is MNHEY and CDR2 is SVGAGI. CDR3 amino acids: CASSQGLYEQYF. In DNA, the CDR3 is TGTGCCAGCAGCCAAGGACTGTACGAGCAGTACTTC.

This clone was seen a single time. V and J are TRBV5-1 and TRBJ2-2, with 8 bases matching TRBD1. The CDR3 has 14 amino acids. CDR1 is SGHRS, CDR2 YFSETQ, per germline. V shed 4 bases, J shed 7 bases, and the junction held 6 bases outside the gene matches. The CDR3 DNA follows: TGCGCCAGCAGCCAACAGGGGGGAGGCGGGGAGCTGTTTTTT. Its translation is CASSQQGGGGELFF.

J is TRBJ2-3 and V is TRBV5-4; TRBD2 matches 11 bases. CDR1 is SGHNT and CDR2 is YYREEE in the germline V gene (reference sequence). The CDR3 runs 16 residues. J lost 2 bases, V lost 5 bases, and 7 bases had no gene match. CDR3 in DNA: TGTGCCAGCAGTTCCGGGACTAGCGGACCCACAGATACGCAGTATTTT. Encoded protein: CASSSGTSGPTDTQYF.

This clone was observed many times. J is TRBJ2-7 and V is TRBV11-2, with a possible D match to TRBD2 (6 bases). Germline V gene lookup returns CDR1 SGHAT and CDR2 FQNNGV. The CDR3 runs to 17 residues. The V and J ends lost 5 bases and 0 bases respectively, with 20 bases between them. Written as DNA, the CDR3 is TGTGCCAGCAGCCCCGTAAAGGGTAGCGGTAGCTCCTACGAGCAGTACTTC. Translating it yields CASSPVKGSGSSYEQYF.

There are a few counts of this clone. The chain is built from TRBV19 and TRBJ1-2; TRBD1 aligns across 9 bases. V trimming: 4 bases; J trimming: 8 bases; junction bases outside the gene matches: 17. There are 17 residues in the CDR3. The germline gives CDR1 LNHDA, CDR2 SQIVND (reference sequence). CDR3 sequence: CASSTGTGYLRGAGYTF. As DNA, the CDR3 is TGTGCCAGTAGTACCGGGACAGGGTACTTGCGTGGGGCCGGCTACACCTTC.

CDR3 in amino acids: CASSPYTSGRNLGNEQFF. CDR3 sequence (DNA): TGTGCCAGCAGCCCCTATACTAGCGGGAGGAATTTGGGCAATGAGCAGTTCTTC. The V and J genes are TRBV3-1 (or the pseudogene TRBV3-2) and TRBJ2-1, with 12 bases fitting TRBD2. V was pared by 4 bases and J by 6 bases, with 13 bases of the junction left unmatched. The CDR3 is made up of 18 amino acids. Germline CDR1 is LGHDT and CDR2 is YNNKEL (reference sequence).

As DNA, the CDR3 is TGTGCCAGCAGCCAAGTGGGCGGGAGCGCCGAGACCCAGTACTTC. Its protein is CASSQVGGSAETQYF. The rearrangement uses TRBV3-1 (or the pseudogene TRBV3-2) and TRBJ2-5, with TRBD2 matching 7 bases. J lost 5 bases, V lost 1 base, and 7 bases had no gene match. The V gene's germline CDR1 is LGHDT and CDR2 YNNKEL (reference sequence). The CDR3 totals 15 residues.

This clone has a single count. The rearrangement links TRBV3-1 (or the pseudogene TRBV3-2) to TRBJ2-6; tentative D call: TRBD2 (5 bases). V lost 4 bases to trimming and J lost 0 bases, with 13 bases between them. Germline V gene sequence: CDR1 LGHDT, CDR2 YNNKEL (reference sequence). The CDR3 runs 17 residues. The CDR3 is CASSPREGVSGANVLTF. In nucleotides, the CDR3 is TGTGCCAGCAGCCCCCGAGAGGGTGTCTCTGGGGCCAACGTCCTGACTTTC.